Listed here are 4 T cell receptor beta chains from one sample, sequenced in a study of regulatory T cells in long-lasting Graves disease. Time point reported: persistent/refractory GD, antithyroid drugs over 5 years with positive TRAb. With RNA extracted from PBMCs as input, the TCR library was made. iRepertoire HTBI primers and Arm-PCR of CDR3 regions built TCR beta libraries. In TCRdb, the multiplex PCR reads were re-called with MiXCR into one record per CDR3 protein. The top ten clones hold less than 35% of a sample with almost 350,000 distinct CDR3 sequences, roughly a fifth of them seen once. Source: peripheral blood mononuclear cells (PBMCs), taken when the disease was refractory, from a patient treated with antithyroid drugs. The receptors here all came from a female donor with Graves disease.

This clonotype was seen repeatedly, ten times or more. J is TRBJ2-7 and V is TRBV7-2, with D perhaps TRBD2 (7 bases). Germline V gene lookup returns CDR1 SGHTA and CDR2 FQGNSA. The CDR3 extends over 14 amino acids. V lost 0 bases, J lost 6 bases, and 12 bases lay in between. The CDR3 region is CASSLAWAGAEQYF. The CDR3 nucleotides read TGTGCCAGCAGCTTAGCGTGGGCGGGGGCCGAGCAGTACTTC.

The gene calls are TRBV11-2 and TRBJ2-7, with D hard to call. V lost 6 bases and J lost 0, with 27 bases in between. This CDR3 has 19 amino acids. The germline CDR1 and CDR2 sequences are SGHAT and FQNNGV. The CDR3 DNA is TGTGCCAGCAGACCCGTTGGGAATTTCCAACCCAGGAGCTCCTACGAGCAGTACTTC. This translates into CASRPVGNFQPRSSYEQYF.

This chain joins TRBV7-2 and TRBJ1-2, with D perhaps TRBD1 (5 bases). V lost 1 base and J 7 bases, leaving 13 bases between the germline ends. The germline V gene has CDR1 SGHTA and CDR2 FQGNSA. The CDR3 runs to 14 residues. CDR3 sequence (DNA): TGTGCCAGCAGCTTAGGACAGAAGACGCCTGGCTACACCTTC. It is translated as CASSLGQKTPGYTF.

For this clonotype: The junction and the germline gene differ at one end; a read error may be behind it. This chain uses TRBV18 with TRBJ2-7; 9 bases are a match to TRBD1. There are 15 residues in the CDR3. Germline-derived CDR1 and CDR2 are KGHSH and LQKENI. In DNA, the CDR3 is TGTGCTAGCTCAAGGCGACGGGACAGGGTAGTCGAGCAGTACTTC. Encoded protein: CASSRRRDRVVEQYF.